The 11 T cell receptor beta chains reported below all come from one sample, sequenced in a study of T cells in Graves' hyperthyroidism and ophthalmopathy. What was amplified from RNA transcripts were TCR beta CDR3 regions. HTBI primers were used for first-round RT-PCR of the TCR CDR3. MiXCR, applied by TCRdb to the multiplex PCR reads, yields one record per CDR3 protein. The sample records roughly 200,000 distinct CDR3 sequences, about 16% being singletons. Sequencing was performed on blood. The receptors derive from a man aged 35 to 55 with Graves' hyperthyroidism.

Only a few counts were recorded for this clonotype. The chain is built from TRBV6-2 or TRBV6-3 and TRBJ1-5; no clear D. The V and J ends lost 3 bases and 12 bases respectively, with 12 bases between them. The V gene's germline CDR1 is MNHEY and CDR2 SVGEGT. The CDR3 covers 12 residues. In nucleotides, the CDR3 is TGTGCCAGCAGTTATTTTTCGGGGTTCCAGCATTTT. Its protein product is CASSYFSGFQHF.

The chain uses TRBV5-1 and TRBJ1-4; weak D call: TRBD1 (6 bases). V shed 3 bases and J shed 7 bases, with 16 bases lying between them. The CDR3 length is 15 residues. In germline, CDR1 is SGHRS, CDR2 YFSETQ. CDR3 loop: CASSSYTGKGEKLFF. The CDR3 DNA follows: TGCGCCAGCAGCTCCTATACAGGGAAGGGTGAAAAACTGTTTTTT.

As to this clonotype: The conserved final phenylalanine or tryptophan is absent from the CDR3, which likely points to a read error. The gene calls are TRBV6-2 or TRBV6-3 and TRBJ1-4; 9 nucleotides match TRBD1. The CDR3 runs to 17 residues. The junction had 13 bases not matched to a gene; V was cut back by 6 bases and J by 5 bases. The V gene's germline CDR1 is MNHEY and CDR2 SVGEGT. Here the CDR3 reads CASSESPGQGKNEKLFL. CDR3 sequence (DNA): TGTGCCAGCAGCGAAAGCCCGGGACAGGGAAAGAATGAAAAACTGTTTCTT.

This clonotype was counted many times. This chain joins TRBV16 and TRBJ2-3; 12 bases are a match to TRBD2. The CDR3 consists of 19 residues. The junction had 12 bases not matched to a gene; V was cut back by 5 bases and J by 0 bases. Per germline, CDR1 KGHSY and CDR2 FQNENV. The CDR3 spells CASSTVLAGGFASTDTQYF. The CDR3 DNA follows: TGTGCCAGCAGCACTGTACTAGCGGGGGGCTTCGCTAGCACAGATACGCAGTATTTT. The full variable domain, its missing parts supplied by reference TRBV16 and TRBJ2-3, is GEEVAQTPKHLVRGEGQKAKLYCAPIKGHSYVFWYQQVLKNEFKFLISFQNENVFDETGMPKERFSAKCLPNSPCSLEIQATKLEDSAVYFCASSTVLAGGFASTDTQYFGPGTRLTVL.

At least ten counts were recorded for this clonotype. V usage is TRBV6-1 and J usage is TRBJ1-5; D ambiguous. Germline V lookup: CDR1 MNHNS, CDR2 SASEGT. This CDR3 contains 15 residues. The V gene lost 2 bases and the J gene lost 7 bases, with 15 bases spanning the gap. DNA for the CDR3: TGTGCCAGCAGTGAATTTTCCTTGGCGGAACAGCCCCAGCATTTT. This gives the protein CASSEFSLAEQPQHF.

The rearrangement joins TRBV2 to TRBJ2-7, with 7 bases identical to TRBD1. CDR3 length equals 14 residues. With 6 bases clipped from V and 1 base from J, the junction kept 6 bases outside the gene matches. Germline loops: CDR1 SNHLY, CDR2 FYNNEI. CDR3 protein: CASRKDRTSYEQYF. The CDR3 DNA follows: TGTGCCAGCAGGAAGGACAGGACTTCCTACGAGCAGTACTTC.

The rearrangement joins TRBV4-1 to TRBJ2-7, with TRBD1 matching over 10 bases. J lost 4 bases, V lost 4 bases, and 7 bases had no gene match. CDR3 length: 15 amino acids. Looked up from germline, CDR1 is MGHRA and CDR2 is YSYEKL. Here the CDR3 reads CASSPRGQGRYEQYF. CDR3 nucleotide sequence: TGCGCCAGCAGCCCCCGGGGACAGGGGCGATACGAGCAGTACTTC.

The chain uses TRBV27 and TRBJ2-2, with 12 bases that match TRBD2. J gave up 3 bases and V 2 bases, and 4 bases lay outside the gene matches. Germline V gene lookup returns CDR1 MNHEY and CDR2 SMNVEV (reference sequence). The CDR3 is 17 residues long. The CDR3 reads CASSLLAGGPYTGELFF. CDR3 sequence (DNA): TGTGCCAGCAGTTTACTAGCGGGGGGGCCTTACACCGGGGAGCTGTTTTTT.

Ten or more counts support this clonotype. The genes are TRBV2 and TRBJ2-1; possible D gene TRBD1, 5 bases. Germline V gene sequence: CDR1 SNHLY, CDR2 FYNNEI. The V end was cut by 3 bases, the J end by 7 bases, with 7 bases between. The CDR3 is 12 amino acids. CDR3 nucleotide sequence: TGTGCCAGCAGTGACAGGGTAAATGAGCAGTTCTTC. Amino acid sequence: CASSDRVNEQFF.

This clonotype was recorded many times. The rearrangement links TRBV15 to TRBJ2-3; D remains unclear. The CDR3 runs to 12 residues. V shed 6 bases and J shed 5 bases, with 9 bases lying between them. Germline V gene data show CDR1 as LNHNV and CDR2 as YYDKDF (reference sequence). DNA for the CDR3: TGTGCCACCAGTCAGCGTGAAGATACGCAGTATTTT. This gives the protein CATSQREDTQYF.

There are a few counts of this clonotype. The chain combines TRBV15 with TRBJ1-2; possibly TRBD1 for D (5 bases). Germline lookup yields CDR1 LNHNV and CDR2 YYDKDF (reference sequence). Trimming shortened V by 4 bases and J by 1 base, and 19 bases separated the two germline ends. The CDR3 extends over 17 amino acids. The CDR3 DNA sequence: TGTGCCACCAGCAAAGATCTGGCGGGACCGATTAACTATGGCTACACCTTC. Translating gives CATSKDLAGPINYGYTF.